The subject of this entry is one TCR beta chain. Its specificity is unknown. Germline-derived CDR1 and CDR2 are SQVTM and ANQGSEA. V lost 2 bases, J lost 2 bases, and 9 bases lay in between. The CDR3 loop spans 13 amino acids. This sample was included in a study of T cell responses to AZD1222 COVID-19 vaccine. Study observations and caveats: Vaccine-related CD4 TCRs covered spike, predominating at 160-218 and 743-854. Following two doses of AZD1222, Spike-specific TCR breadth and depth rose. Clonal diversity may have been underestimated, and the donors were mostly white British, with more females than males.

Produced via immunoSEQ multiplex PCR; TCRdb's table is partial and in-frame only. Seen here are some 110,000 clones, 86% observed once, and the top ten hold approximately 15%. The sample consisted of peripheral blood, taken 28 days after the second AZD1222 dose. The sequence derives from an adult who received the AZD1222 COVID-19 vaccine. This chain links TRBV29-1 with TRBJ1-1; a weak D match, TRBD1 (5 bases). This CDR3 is CSVEPQGNTEAFF. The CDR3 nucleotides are TGCAGCGTTGAACCCCAGGGAAACACTGAAGCTTTCTTT.